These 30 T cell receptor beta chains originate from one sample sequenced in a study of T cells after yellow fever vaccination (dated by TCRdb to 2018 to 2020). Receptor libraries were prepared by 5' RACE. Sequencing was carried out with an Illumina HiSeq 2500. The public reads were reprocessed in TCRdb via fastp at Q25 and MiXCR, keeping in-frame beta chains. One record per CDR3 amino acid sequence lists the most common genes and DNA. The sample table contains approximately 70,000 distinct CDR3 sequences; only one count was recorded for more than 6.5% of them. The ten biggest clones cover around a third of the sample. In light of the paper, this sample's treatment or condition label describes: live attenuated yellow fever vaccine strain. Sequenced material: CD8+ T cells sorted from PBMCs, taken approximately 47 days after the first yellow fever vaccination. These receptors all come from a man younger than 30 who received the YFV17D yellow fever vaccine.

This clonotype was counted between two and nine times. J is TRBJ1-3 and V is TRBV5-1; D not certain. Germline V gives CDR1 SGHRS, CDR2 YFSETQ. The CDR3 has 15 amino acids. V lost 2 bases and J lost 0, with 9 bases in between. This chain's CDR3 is CASSFESVSGNTIYF. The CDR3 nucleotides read TGCGCCAGCAGCTTTGAGTCCGTCTCTGGAAACACCATATATTTT.

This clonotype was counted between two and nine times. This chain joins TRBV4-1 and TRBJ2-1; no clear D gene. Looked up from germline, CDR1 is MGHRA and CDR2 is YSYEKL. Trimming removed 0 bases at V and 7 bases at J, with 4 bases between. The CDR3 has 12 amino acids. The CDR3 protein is CASSQDKNEQFF. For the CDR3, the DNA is TGCGCCAGCAGCCAAGATAAGAATGAGCAGTTCTTC.

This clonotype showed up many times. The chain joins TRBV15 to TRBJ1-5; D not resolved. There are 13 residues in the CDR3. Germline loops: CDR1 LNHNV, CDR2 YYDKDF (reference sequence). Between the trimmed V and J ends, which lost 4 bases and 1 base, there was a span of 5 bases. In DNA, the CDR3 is TGTGCCACCAGCATGGCGAGCAATCAGCCCCAGCATTTT. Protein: CATSMASNQPQHF. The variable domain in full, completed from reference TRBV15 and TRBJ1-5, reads DAMVIQNPRYQVTQFGKPVTLSCSQTLNHNVMYWYQQKSSQAPKLLFHYYDKDFNNEADTPDNFQSRRPNTSFCFLDIRSPGLGDTAMYLCATSMASNQPQHFGDGTRLSIL.

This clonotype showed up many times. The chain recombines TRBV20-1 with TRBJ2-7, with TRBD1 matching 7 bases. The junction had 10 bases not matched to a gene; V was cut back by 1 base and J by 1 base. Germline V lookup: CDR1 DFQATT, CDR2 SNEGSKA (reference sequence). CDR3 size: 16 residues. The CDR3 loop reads CSARGPQGVPSYEQYF. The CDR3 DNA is TGCAGTGCTAGAGGGCCCCAGGGGGTACCTTCCTACGAGCAGTACTTC.

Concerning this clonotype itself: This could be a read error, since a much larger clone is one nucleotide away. CDR3 protein: CAVSLVHNEQFF. The CDR3 DNA sequence: TGTGCCGTGTCACTAGTCCACAATGAGCAGTTCTTC. The chain couples TRBV12-3 or TRBV12-4 to TRBJ2-1, with a possible D match to TRBD2 (5 bases). The CDR3 is 12 residues long. Trimming pared 11 bases from V and 5 bases from J, leaving 13 bases between.

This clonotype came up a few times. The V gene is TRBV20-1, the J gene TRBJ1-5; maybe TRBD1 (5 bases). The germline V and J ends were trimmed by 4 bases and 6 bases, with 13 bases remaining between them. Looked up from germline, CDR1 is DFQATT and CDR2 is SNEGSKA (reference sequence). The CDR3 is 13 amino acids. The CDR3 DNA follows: TGCAGTGCTACGCCAGGGTACGGTCAGCCCCAGCATTTT. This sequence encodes CSATPGYGQPQHF.

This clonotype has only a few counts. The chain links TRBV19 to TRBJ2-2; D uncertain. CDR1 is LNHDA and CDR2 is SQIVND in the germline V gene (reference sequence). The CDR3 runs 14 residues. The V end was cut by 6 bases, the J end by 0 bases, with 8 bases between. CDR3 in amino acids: CASSWTSNTGELFF. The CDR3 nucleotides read TGTGCCAGTAGCTGGACGTCGAACACCGGGGAGCTGTTTTTT.

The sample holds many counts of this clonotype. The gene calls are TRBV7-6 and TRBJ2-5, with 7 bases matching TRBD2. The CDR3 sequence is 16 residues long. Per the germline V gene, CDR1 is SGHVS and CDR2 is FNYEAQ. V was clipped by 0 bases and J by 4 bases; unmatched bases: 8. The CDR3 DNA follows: TGTGCCAGCAGCTTAGCGGAGACTAGCTTGAGAGAGACCCAGTACTTC. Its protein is CASSLAETSLRETQYF.

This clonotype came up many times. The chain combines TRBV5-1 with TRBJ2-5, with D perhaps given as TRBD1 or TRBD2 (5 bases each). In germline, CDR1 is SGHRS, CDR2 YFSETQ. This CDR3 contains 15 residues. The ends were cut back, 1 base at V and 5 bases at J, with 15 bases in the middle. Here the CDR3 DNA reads TGCGCCAGCAGCTTGCGTTACTGGGGGACGGAGACCCAGTACTTC. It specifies CASSLRYWGTETQYF.

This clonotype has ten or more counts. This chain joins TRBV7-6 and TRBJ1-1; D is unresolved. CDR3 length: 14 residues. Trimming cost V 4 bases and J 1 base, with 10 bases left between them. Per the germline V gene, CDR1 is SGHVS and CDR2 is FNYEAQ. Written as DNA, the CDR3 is TGTGCCAGCAGCTCCCGAGGCAGGAACACTGAAGCTTTCTTT. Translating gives CASSSRGRNTEAFF.

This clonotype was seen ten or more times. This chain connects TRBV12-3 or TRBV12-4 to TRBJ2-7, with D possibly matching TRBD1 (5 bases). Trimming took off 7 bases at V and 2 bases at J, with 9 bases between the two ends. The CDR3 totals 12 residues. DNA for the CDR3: TGTGCCAGCACAGGGTCCACCTACGAGCAGTACTTC. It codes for CASTGSTYEQYF.

CDR3 sequence: CASSRFGEKLFF. The CDR3 DNA follows: TGCGCCAGCAGCCGTTTTGGTGAAAAACTGTTTTTT. This sequence joins TRBV4-1 and TRBJ1-4; unclear D gene. CDR3 length equals 12 residues. With 4 bases removed from V and 7 bases from J, the gap between germline ends came to 7 bases. CDR1 and CDR2 from the germline V gene are MGHRA and YSYEKL.

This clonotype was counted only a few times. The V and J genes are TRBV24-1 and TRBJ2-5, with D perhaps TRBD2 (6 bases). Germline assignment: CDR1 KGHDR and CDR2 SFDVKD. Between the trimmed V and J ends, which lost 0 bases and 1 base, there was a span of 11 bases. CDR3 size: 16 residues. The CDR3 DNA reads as TGTGCCACCAGTGATTTGTATGACGGGGGCCAAGAGACCCAGTACTTC. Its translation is CATSDLYDGGQETQYF.

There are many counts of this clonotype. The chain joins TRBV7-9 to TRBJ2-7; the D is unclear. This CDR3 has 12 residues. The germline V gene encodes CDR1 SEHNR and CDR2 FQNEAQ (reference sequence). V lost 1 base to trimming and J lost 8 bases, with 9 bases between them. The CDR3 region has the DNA TGTGCCAGCAGCTTAGGGCGTTATAAGCAGTACGTC. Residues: CASSLGRYKQYV.

The CDR3 region is CASSPGRLCWGRGYTF. The CDR3 bases are TGTGCCAGCAGCCCCGGGCGCCTCTGCTGGGGACGTGGCTACACCTTC. The chain couples TRBV5-6 to TRBJ1-2; possibly TRBD1 for D (5 bases). The germline CDR1 and CDR2 sequences are SGHDT and YYEEEE. CDR3 length equals 16 residues. Deletions cut 4 bases from V and 7 bases from J, with 23 bases between.

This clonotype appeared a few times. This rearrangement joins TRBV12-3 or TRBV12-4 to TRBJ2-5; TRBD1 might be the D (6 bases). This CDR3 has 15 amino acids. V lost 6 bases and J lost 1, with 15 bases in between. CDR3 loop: CASSGAGTRQETQYF. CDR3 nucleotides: TGTGCCAGCAGCGGAGCCGGGACACGCCAAGAGACCCAGTACTTC.

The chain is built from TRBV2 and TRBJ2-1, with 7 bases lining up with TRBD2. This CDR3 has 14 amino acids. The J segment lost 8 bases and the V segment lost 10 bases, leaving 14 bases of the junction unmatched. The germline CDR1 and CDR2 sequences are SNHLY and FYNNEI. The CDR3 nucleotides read TGTGCCATCTCCGTCGTCGGGGAGGGCGATGAGCAGTTCTTC. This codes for CAISVVGEGDEQFF.

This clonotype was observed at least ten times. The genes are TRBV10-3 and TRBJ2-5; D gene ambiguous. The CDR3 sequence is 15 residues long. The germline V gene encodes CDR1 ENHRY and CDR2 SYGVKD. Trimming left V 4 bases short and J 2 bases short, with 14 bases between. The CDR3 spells CAISAPGETQETQYF. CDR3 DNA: TGTGCCATCAGTGCGCCCGGAGAGACTCAAGAGACCCAGTACTTC.

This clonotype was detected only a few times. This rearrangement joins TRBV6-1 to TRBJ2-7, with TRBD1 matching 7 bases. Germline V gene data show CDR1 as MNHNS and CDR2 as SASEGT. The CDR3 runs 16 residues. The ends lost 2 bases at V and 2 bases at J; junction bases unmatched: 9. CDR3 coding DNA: TGTGCCAGCAGTGAAAGGGGCAGGGGGTTAGCCTACGAGCAGTACTTC. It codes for CASSERGRGLAYEQYF.

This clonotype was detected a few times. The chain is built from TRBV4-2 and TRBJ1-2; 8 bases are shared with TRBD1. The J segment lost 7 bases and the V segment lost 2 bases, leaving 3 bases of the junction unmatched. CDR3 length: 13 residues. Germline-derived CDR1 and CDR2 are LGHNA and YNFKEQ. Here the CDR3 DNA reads TGTGCCAGCAGCCAAACAACAGGGGGTGGCTACACCTTC. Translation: CASSQTTGGGYTF.

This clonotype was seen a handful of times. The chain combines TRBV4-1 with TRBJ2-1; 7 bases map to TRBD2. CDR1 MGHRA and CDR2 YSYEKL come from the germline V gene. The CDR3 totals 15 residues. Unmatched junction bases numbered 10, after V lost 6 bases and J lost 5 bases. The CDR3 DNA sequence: TGCGCCAGCAGTCCGAGGGCGGGGGTCCACAATGAGCAGTTCTTC. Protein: CASSPRAGVHNEQFF.

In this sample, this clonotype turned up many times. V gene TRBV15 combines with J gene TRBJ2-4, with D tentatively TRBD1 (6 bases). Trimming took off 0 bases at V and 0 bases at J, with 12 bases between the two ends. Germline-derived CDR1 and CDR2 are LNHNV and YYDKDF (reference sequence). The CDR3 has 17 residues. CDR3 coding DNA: TGTGCCACCAGCAGAGATAGACAGGCCATAGCCAAAAACATTCAGTACTTC. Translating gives CATSRDRQAIAKNIQYF.

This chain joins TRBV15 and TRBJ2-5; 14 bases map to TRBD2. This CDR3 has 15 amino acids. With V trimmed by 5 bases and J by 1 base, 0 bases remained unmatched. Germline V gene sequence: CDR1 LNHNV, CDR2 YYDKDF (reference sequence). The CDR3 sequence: CATSGLAGGQETQYF. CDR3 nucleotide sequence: TGTGCCACCAGCGGACTAGCGGGGGGCCAAGAGACCCAGTACTTC.

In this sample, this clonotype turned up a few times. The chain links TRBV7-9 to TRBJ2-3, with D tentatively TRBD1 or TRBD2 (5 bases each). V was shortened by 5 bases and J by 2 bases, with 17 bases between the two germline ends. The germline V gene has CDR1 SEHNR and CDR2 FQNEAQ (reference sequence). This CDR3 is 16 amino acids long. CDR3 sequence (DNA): TGTGCCAGCAGCCCGTCAGGGACGCATTCCACAGATACGCAGTATTTT. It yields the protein CASSPSGTHSTDTQYF.

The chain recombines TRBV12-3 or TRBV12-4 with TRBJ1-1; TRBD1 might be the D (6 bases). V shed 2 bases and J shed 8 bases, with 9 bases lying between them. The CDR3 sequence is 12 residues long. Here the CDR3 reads CASSLLDREAFF. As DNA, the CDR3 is TGTGCCAGCAGTTTATTGGACAGAGAAGCTTTCTTT.

CDR3 protein: CASSFREGGYNEQFF. The CDR3 DNA reads as TGTGCCAGCAGCTTCCGGGAGGGGGGCTACAATGAGCAGTTCTTC. The V call is TRBV7-7, the J call TRBJ2-1; TRBD2 matches 8 bases. There are 15 residues in the CDR3. Losses at the gene ends were 3 bases for V and 3 bases for J; bases not matched to a gene: 4. The V gene's germline CDR1 is SSHAT and CDR2 FNYEAQ (reference sequence).

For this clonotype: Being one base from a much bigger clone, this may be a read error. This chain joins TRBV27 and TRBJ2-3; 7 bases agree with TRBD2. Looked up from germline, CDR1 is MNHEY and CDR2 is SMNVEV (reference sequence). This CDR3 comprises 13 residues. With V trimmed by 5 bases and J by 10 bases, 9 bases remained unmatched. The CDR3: CASSAGLESAQYF. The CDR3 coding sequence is TGTGCCAGCAGTGCCGGACTAGAGAGCGCGCAGTATTTT.

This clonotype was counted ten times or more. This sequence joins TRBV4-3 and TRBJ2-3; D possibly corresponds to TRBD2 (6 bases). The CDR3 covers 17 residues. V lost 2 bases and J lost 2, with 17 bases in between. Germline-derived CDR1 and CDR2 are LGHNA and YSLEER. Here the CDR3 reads CASSQTHGDSSTDTQYF. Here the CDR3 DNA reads TGCGCCAGCAGCCAAACTCACGGGGACTCCTCCACAGATACGCAGTATTTT.

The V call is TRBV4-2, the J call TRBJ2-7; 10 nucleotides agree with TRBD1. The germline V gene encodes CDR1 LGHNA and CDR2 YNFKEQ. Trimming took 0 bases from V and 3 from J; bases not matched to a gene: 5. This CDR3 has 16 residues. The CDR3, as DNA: TGTGCCAGCAGCCAAGAATCCGGGACAGGGGTCTACGAGCAGTACTTC. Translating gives CASSQESGTGVYEQYF.

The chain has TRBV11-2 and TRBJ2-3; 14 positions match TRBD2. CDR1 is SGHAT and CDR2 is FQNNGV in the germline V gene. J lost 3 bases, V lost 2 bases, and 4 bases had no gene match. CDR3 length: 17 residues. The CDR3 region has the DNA TGTGCCAGCAGCTTACTCGGGACTAGCGGGGGAACAGATACGCAGTATTTT. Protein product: CASSLLGTSGGTDTQYF.